Shown below are 30 T cell receptor beta chains from a single sample sequenced in a study of CD8 T cells in ankylosing spondylitis. A single record per CDR3 protein comes from TCRdb applying MiXCR to the 5' RACE reads. The data contain more than 150,000 distinct CDR3 sequences, about 20% of them singletons. What was sequenced was blood, either unsorted or a sorted T cell fraction (not recorded which). The receptors derive from a male donor aged 10 to 30 with ankylosing spondylitis or in good health (not recorded which).

This clonotype was detected many times. The gene calls are TRBV20-1 and TRBJ2-2; the match to TRBD1 covers 7 bases. The CDR3 runs to 14 residues. With V trimmed by 3 bases and J by 6 bases, 7 bases remained unmatched. CDR1 is DFQATT and CDR2 is SNEGSKA in the germline V gene (reference sequence). CDR3 bases: TGCAGTGCTAGCCCCACAGGGGTGGCCGGGGAGCTGTTTTTT. Amino acid sequence: CSASPTGVAGELFF.

In its sample, this clonotype was seen many times. The V call is TRBV4-1, the J call TRBJ2-1, with D unresolved. In germline, CDR1 is MGHRA, CDR2 YSYEKL. The ends were cut back, 0 bases at V and 0 bases at J, with 12 bases in the middle. There are 17 residues in the CDR3. This CDR3 is CASSQDDGASSYNEQFF. The CDR3 bases are TGCGCCAGCAGCCAAGATGACGGCGCAAGCTCCTACAATGAGCAGTTCTTC.

Ten or more counts support this clonotype. As DNA, the CDR3 is TGCAGTGCTAGCAGGCTAGCGGGAGTAGAGACAGATACGCAGTATTTT. The encoded protein is CSASRLAGVETDTQYF. The chain recombines TRBV20-1 with TRBJ2-3; 10 positions match TRBD2. The junction had 9 bases not matched to a gene; V was cut back by 3 bases and J by 3 bases. The V gene's germline CDR1 is DFQATT and CDR2 SNEGSKA (reference sequence). The CDR3 extends over 16 amino acids.

This clonotype appeared many times. The chain combines TRBV4-1 with TRBJ2-1, with TRBD2 as a possible D gene (6 bases). Germline CDR1 is MGHRA and CDR2 is YSYEKL. This CDR3 has 15 amino acids. Trimming cost V 1 base and J 4 bases, with 11 bases left between them. The DNA of the CDR3 is TGCGCCAGCAGCCAAGTAGCGGACCAATACAATGAGCAGTTCTTC. Translating it yields CASSQVADQYNEQFF.

The chain links TRBV7-9 to TRBJ2-1, with a possible D match to TRBD1 (5 bases). CDR3 length equals 15 residues. Germline CDR1 SEHNR, CDR2 FQNEAQ (reference sequence). Deletions cut 2 bases from V and 5 bases from J, with 13 bases between. The CDR3 is CASSLLGRANNEQFF. CDR3 DNA: TGTGCCAGCAGCTTATTGGGCAGGGCGAACAATGAGCAGTTCTTC. Complete variable domain (other parts from reference TRBV7-9 and TRBJ2-1): DTGVSQNPRHKITKRGQNVTFRCDPISEHNRLYWYRQTLGQGPEFLTYFQNEAQLEKSRLLSDRFSAERPKGSFSTLEIQRTEQGDSAMYLCASSLLGRANNEQFFGPGTRLTVL.

There are many counts of this clonotype. The chain links TRBV29-1 to TRBJ1-5, with TRBD1 as a possible D gene (5 bases). CDR3 length: 14 amino acids. Germline loops: CDR1 SQVTM, CDR2 ANQGSEA. V was pared by 7 bases and J by 0 bases, with 13 bases between. The CDR3 bases are TGCAGCGCCTCGGGGCCTTATAGCAATCAGCCCCAGCATTTT. Protein sequence: CSASGPYSNQPQHF.

This clonotype has at least ten counts. The rearrangement links TRBV3-1 to TRBJ2-5; D gene unclear. V lost 2 bases and J lost 5, with 6 bases in between. The CDR3 runs to 12 residues. Germline V lookup: CDR1 LGHDT, CDR2 YNNKEL (reference sequence). The CDR3 is CASSQLVETQYF. CDR3 nucleotides: TGTGCCAGCAGCCAACTAGTGGAGACCCAGTACTTC.

The chain has TRBV7-8 and TRBJ1-3; D gene ambiguous. The ends were cut back, 1 base at V and 7 bases at J, with 11 bases in the middle. From germline, CDR1 is SGHVS and CDR2 FQNEAQ. This CDR3 contains 14 residues. The CDR3 region has the DNA TGTGCCAGCAGCTTAGGCCAGGCGGGGAACACCATATATTTT. The encoded protein is CASSLGQAGNTIYF.

This clonotype turned up a few times. This sequence joins TRBV27 and TRBJ2-1; maybe TRBD2 (6 bases). Germline V gene sequence: CDR1 MNHEY, CDR2 SMNVEV (reference sequence). The CDR3 totals 14 residues. Trimming pared 6 bases from V and 2 bases from J, leaving 11 bases between. The CDR3 loop reads CASSRRDAYNEQFF. Written as DNA, the CDR3 is TGTGCCAGCAGCCGGCGGGACGCCTACAATGAGCAGTTCTTC.

This clonotype was seen at least ten times. In nucleotides, the CDR3 is TGTGCCAGCAGGAGCACTAGCGGGAGACTGACCGGGGAGCTGTTTTTT. Its translation is CASRSTSGRLTGELFF. The chain uses TRBV7-2 and TRBJ2-2; 11 bases are a match to TRBD2. The CDR3 sequence is 16 residues long. Germline V gives CDR1 SGHTA, CDR2 FQGNSA. J was trimmed by 5 bases and V by 6 bases; bases with no gene match: 8.

This clonotype came up many times. This chain uses TRBV5-1 with TRBJ2-1, with TRBD1 matching over 10 bases. Trimming cost V 0 bases and J 4 bases; bases outside gene matches: 4. The CDR3 spans 16 residues. CDR1 and CDR2 from the germline V gene are SGHRS and YFSETQ. DNA of the CDR3: TGCGCCAGCAGCTTGGGACAGGGGGCAGGGTACAATGAGCAGTTCTTC. Translated, it gives CASSLGQGAGYNEQFF.

This clonotype was picked up many times. The J gene is TRBJ2-1, the V gene TRBV9; D uncertain. The CDR3 consists of 14 residues. The germline gives CDR1 SGDLS, CDR2 YYNGEE. Trimming stripped 4 bases from V and 4 bases from J, with 12 bases between. CDR3 DNA sequence: TGTGCCAGCAGCCCGCTGACGGCTTACAATGAGCAGTTCTTC. This gives the protein CASSPLTAYNEQFF.

The chain couples TRBV7-9 to TRBJ2-7; unclear D gene. V was pared by 1 base and J by 6 bases, with 10 bases between. The CDR3 spans 13 residues. Germline-derived CDR1 and CDR2 are SEHNR and FQNEAQ (reference sequence). DNA of the CDR3: TGTGCCAGCAGCTTAGTTGGGCGGAGCGAGCAGTACGTC. Translated: CASSLVGRSEQYV.

The table lists this clonotype with many counts. The chain joins TRBV28 to TRBJ1-6, with D perhaps matching TRBD1 (5 bases). Per germline, CDR1 MDHEN and CDR2 SYDVKM. Trimming stripped 7 bases from V and 8 bases from J, with 9 bases between. The CDR3 runs to 12 residues. The CDR3 reads CASIGGDSPLHF. For the CDR3, the DNA is TGTGCCAGCATTGGGGGAGATTCACCCCTCCACTTT.

The sample holds many counts of this clonotype. The CDR3 DNA follows: TGTGCCAGCAGCCCGCCGAGTCAGAAGGATAATGAAAAACTGTTTTTT. Amino acid sequence: CASSPPSQKDNEKLFF. The gene calls are TRBV3-1 and TRBJ1-4; D unclear. Germline lookup yields CDR1 LGHDT and CDR2 YNNKEL (reference sequence). V shed 4 bases and J shed 4 bases, with 16 bases lying between them. This CDR3 is built from 16 residues. Using reference TRBV3-1 and TRBJ1-4 for the parts outside the CDR3, the full variable domain is DTAVSQTPKYLVTQMGNDKSIKCEQNLGHDTMYWYKQDSKKFLKIMFSYNNKELIINETVPNRFSPKSPDKAHLNLHINSLELGDSAVYFCASSPPSQKDNEKLFFGSGTQLSVL.

In regard to this clonotype: The CDR3 end shows no conserved phenylalanine or tryptophan, and so a read error is likely. The chain employs TRBV20-1 and TRBJ1-2, with TRBD1 identical over 10 bases. The CDR3 spans 16 residues. Germline-derived CDR1 and CDR2 are DFQATT and SNEGSKA (reference sequence). Trimming removed 6 bases from V and 8 bases from J; junction bases left unmatched: 18. The CDR3 loop reads CSAKRDRGIKGVGYTI. In nucleotides, the CDR3 is TGCAGTGCCAAAAGGGACAGGGGAATTAAAGGAGTGGGCTACACCATC.

The chain uses TRBV5-1 and TRBJ2-7; TRBD2 agrees at 7 bases. Germline V gene sequence: CDR1 SGHRS, CDR2 YFSETQ. V lost 0 bases, J lost 8 bases, and 5 bases stayed unmatched. This CDR3 contains 13 residues. The CDR3 DNA sequence: TGCGCCAGCAGCTTGGGGGAGGGCGCGCAGCAGTACTTC. Protein sequence: CASSLGEGAQQYF.

The gene calls are TRBV29-1 and TRBJ2-2; D is uncertain. Germline V CDR1 and CDR2: SQVTM, ANQGSEA. Trimming removed 2 bases from V and 4 bases from J, with 8 bases in between. The CDR3 sequence is 13 residues long. CDR3 DNA: TGCAGCGTTGAAACTCGCTTCACCGGGGAGCTGTTTTTT. This gives the protein CSVETRFTGELFF.

This clonotype was detected ten times or more. The J gene is TRBJ2-2, the V gene TRBV20-1; weak D call: TRBD1 (6 bases). V gave up 0 bases and J gave up 0 bases, with 8 bases separating them. Germline V gene sequence: CDR1 DFQATT, CDR2 SNEGSKA (reference sequence). The CDR3 sequence is 15 residues long. CDR3 nucleotides: TGCAGTGCTAGAGATCAGGGGCCGAACACCGGGGAGCTGTTTTTT. This translates into CSARDQGPNTGELFF.

This clonotype was seen ten or more times. The gene calls are TRBV20-1 and TRBJ1-5; TRBD1 matches 9 bases. This CDR3 contains 13 residues. CDR1 is DFQATT and CDR2 is SNEGSKA in the germline V gene (reference sequence). V shed 7 bases and J 7 bases; nucleotides not matched to a gene: 8. The CDR3 protein is CSVPGQGRQPQHF. Here the CDR3 DNA reads TGCAGTGTTCCGGGACAGGGAAGGCAGCCCCAGCATTTT.

The chain carries TRBV23-1 and TRBJ2-1; weak D call: TRBD2 (5 bases). TRBV23-1 is reported as an ORF; its role is uncertain. V dropped 4 bases and J dropped 1 base, with 8 bases sitting between them. This CDR3 contains 14 residues. CDR3 residues: CASSRAGSYNEQFF. Written as DNA, the CDR3 is TGCGCCAGCAGTCGCGCGGGTTCCTACAATGAGCAGTTCTTC.

In this sample, this clonotype turned up a few times. This sequence joins TRBV18 and TRBJ2-7; weak D call: TRBD1 (6 bases). The V and J ends lost 2 bases and 2 bases respectively, with 10 bases between them. CDR1 is KGHSH, CDR2 LQKENI, per germline. The CDR3 extends over 14 amino acids. The chain's CDR3 is CASSPNRDAYEQYV. The CDR3 DNA sequence: TGTGCCAGCTCACCAAACAGGGATGCCTACGAGCAGTACGTC.

This clonotype was recorded many times. The chain combines TRBV25-1 with TRBJ2-3, with D perhaps given as TRBD1 or TRBD2 (5 bases each). Germline loops: CDR1 MGHDK, CDR2 SYGVNS. The germline V and J ends were trimmed by 1 base and 5 bases, with 7 bases remaining between them. The CDR3 spans 13 residues. The CDR3 coding sequence is TGTGCCAGCAGTGAATGGGGGAAAGATACGCAGTATTTT. Translating it yields CASSEWGKDTQYF.

This clonotype was counted many times. V gene TRBV6-5 combines with J gene TRBJ2-7, with D maybe TRBD2 (6 bases). The CDR3 consists of 14 residues. The germline V gene has CDR1 MNHEY and CDR2 SVGAGI. V shed 5 bases and J shed 4 bases, with 15 bases lying between them. CDR3 DNA: TGTGCCAGCAGTCCCGGGACTCCAACTTACGAGCAGTACTTC. Translation gives CASSPGTPTYEQYF.

This clonotype showed up just a few times. The V call is TRBV6-5, the J call TRBJ2-5; 9 bases map to TRBD1. J lost 3 bases, V lost 4 bases, and 0 bases had no gene match. Germline CDR1 and CDR2: MNHEY and SVGAGI. This CDR3 comprises 13 residues. The CDR3 loop is CASSWDREETQYF. In DNA, the CDR3 is TGTGCCAGCAGTTGGGACAGGGAAGAGACCCAGTACTTC.

This clonotype was seen at least ten times. The chain employs TRBV29-1 and TRBJ2-1, with TRBD1 as a possible D gene (5 bases). The CDR3 has 10 amino acids. Germline-derived CDR1 and CDR2 are SQVTM and ANQGSEA. V was clipped by 4 bases and J by 8 bases, with 6 bases between them. The CDR3 DNA follows: TGCAGCGTTGTGACAGATGAGCAGTTCTTC. Its translation is CSVVTDEQFF.

In its sample, this clonotype was seen many times. The chain uses TRBV20-1 and TRBJ2-3, with D uncertain. This CDR3 is 11 amino acids long. V was cut by 4 bases and J by 4 bases, with 6 bases left in between. Germline lookup yields CDR1 DFQATT and CDR2 SNEGSKA (reference sequence). The DNA of the CDR3 is TGCAGTGCTAATTTCCCAGATACGCAGTATTTT. Its protein is CSANFPDTQYF.

The V gene is TRBV27, the J gene TRBJ2-1; D possibly corresponds to TRBD1 (6 bases). Trimming shortened V by 7 bases and J by 8 bases, and 12 bases separated the two germline ends. CDR1 and CDR2 (germline): MNHEY, SMNVEV (reference sequence). The CDR3 runs to 12 residues. CDR3 DNA: TGTGCCAGCACCGGGGACACGGATGAGCAGTTCTTC. Its protein is CASTGDTDEQFF.

In this sample, this clonotype turned up many times. This rearrangement joins TRBV9 to TRBJ1-1, with D perhaps TRBD1 (6 bases). CDR1 SGDLS and CDR2 YYNGEE come from the germline V gene. Trimming pared 4 bases from V and 0 bases from J, leaving 16 bases between. There are 16 residues in the CDR3. The CDR3 nucleotides read TGTGCCAGCAGCCCGACCGGACAGACCATGAACACTGAAGCTTTCTTT. This translates into CASSPTGQTMNTEAFF.

This clonotype was picked up many times. The chain joins TRBV6-5 to TRBJ2-2; 10 bases map to TRBD2. The CDR3 runs to 14 residues. The trim removed 7 bases at V and 7 bases at J, leaving 6 bases unmatched. Germline V gene lookup returns CDR1 MNHEY and CDR2 SVGAGI. CDR3 DNA sequence: TGTGCCAGCAACATAGCGGGAGGTCTCGGGGAGCTGTTTTTT. It is translated as CASNIAGGLGELFF.